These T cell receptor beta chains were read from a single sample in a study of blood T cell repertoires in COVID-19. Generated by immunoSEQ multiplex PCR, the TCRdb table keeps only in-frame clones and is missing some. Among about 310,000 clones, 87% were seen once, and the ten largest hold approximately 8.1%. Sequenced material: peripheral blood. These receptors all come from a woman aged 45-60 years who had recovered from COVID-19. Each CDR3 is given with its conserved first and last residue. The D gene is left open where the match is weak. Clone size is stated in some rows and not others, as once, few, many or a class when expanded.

DNA: TGTGCCAGCACCCCCCTAGCGGGACCCTACGAGCAGTACTTC
CDR3: CASTPLAGPYEQYF
size: NA
D: TRBD2
J: TRBJ2-7
V: TRBV7-6

DNA: TGTGCCAGCAGAAAATTAGCGGGGGGGAACAATGAGCAGTTCTTC
CDR3: CASRKLAGGNNEQFF
size: NA
D: TRBD2
J: TRBJ2-1
V: TRBV2

DNA: TGCGCCAGCAGTCCTCCCTTAGAGTGGACTCGCAATGAGCAGTTCTTC
CDR3: CASSPPLEWTRNEQFF
size: NA
D: NA
J: TRBJ2-1
V: TRBV23-1

DNA: TGTGCCACCAGCAGATACCCGGGGGGGCCCACCGGGGAGCTGTTTTTT
CDR3: CATSRYPGGPTGELFF
size: NA
D: TRBD2
J: TRBJ2-2
V: TRBV15

DNA: TGTGCCAGCAGCTTAGGGGCGCAATCCTACAATGAGCAGTTCTTC
CDR3: CASSLGAQSYNEQFF
size: NA
D: NA
J: TRBJ2-1
V: TRBV5-5

DNA: TGTGCCAGCAGCGAGGGGGCGCAGGACTATGGCTACACCTTC
CDR3: CASSEGAQDYGYTF
size: NA
D: TRBD1
J: TRBJ1-2
V: TRBV7-2

DNA: TGTGCCAGCTCAACCCAGGGTAACTCCTACGAGCAGTACTTC
CDR3: CASSTQGNSYEQYF
size: once
D: NA
J: TRBJ2-7
V: TRBV18

DNA: TGTGCCAGCTCTAACCCCGGGTACCAAGAGACCCAGTACTTC
CDR3: CASSNPGYQETQYF
size: NA
D: NA
J: TRBJ2-5
V: TRBV28

DNA: TGTGCCTGGAGTATCGATAATTCACCCCTCCACTTT
CDR3: CAWSIDNSPLHF
size: NA
D: NA
J: TRBJ1-6
V: TRBV30

DNA: TGTGCCAGCAGACCTAGCGGGGGCCCCCAAGAGACCCAGTACTTC
CDR3: CASRPSGGPQETQYF
size: NA
D: TRBD2
J: TRBJ2-5
V: TRBV6-2/TRBV6-3

DNA: TGTGCCAGCAGTTATTTGAGGACAGGGTCCTACGAGCAGTACTTC
CDR3: CASSYLRTGSYEQYF
size: NA
D: TRBD1
J: TRBJ2-7
V: TRBV6-2/TRBV6-3

DNA: TGTGCCAGCAGCCGCGATTTGTCGGGGGGAAGTGAAAAACTGTTTTTT
CDR3: CASSRDLSGGSEKLFF
size: NA
D: NA
J: TRBJ1-4
V: TRBV5-8

DNA: TGTGCCAGCAGCTGGCTAGCGGGAGGGGCAGATACGCAGTATTTT
CDR3: CASSWLAGGADTQYF
size: NA
D: TRBD2
J: TRBJ2-3
V: TRBV7-6

DNA: TGTGCCAGCAGCCTTCAATGGGGGGGCTTGATGAACACTGAAGCTTTCTTT
CDR3: CASSLQWGGLMNTEAFF
size: NA
D: NA
J: TRBJ1-1
V: TRBV11-2

DNA: TGTGCCAGCAGCTTTACAGGGGGGGAAGAAGCTTTCTTT
CDR3: CASSFTGGEEAFF
size: NA
D: TRBD1
J: TRBJ1-1
V: TRBV7-9

DNA: TGTGCCCTGCGGGATCTGGATTCACCCCTCCACTTT
CDR3: CALRDLDSPLHF
size: NA
D: NA
J: TRBJ1-6
V: TRBV2

DNA: TGTGCCAGCAGCCCGGGAGGTGGCCTTGGCTACACCTTC
CDR3: CASSPGGGLGYTF
size: NA
D: NA
J: TRBJ1-2
V: TRBV5-4

DNA: TGCAGTGCTAGTGACTATACGCAGTATTTT
CDR3: CSASDYTQYF
size: NA
D: NA
J: TRBJ2-3
V: TRBV20-1

DNA: TGTGCCTGGAGTGTCCGGGGGGGCACCGGGGAGCTGTTTTTT
CDR3: CAWSVRGGTGELFF
size: NA
D: TRBD2
J: TRBJ2-2
V: TRBV30

DNA: TGTGCTAGTGGTTTGGGATACGGGACTCCTTACAATGAGCAGTTCTTC
CDR3: CASGLGYGTPYNEQFF
size: NA
D: NA
J: TRBJ2-1
V: TRBV12-5

DNA: TGTGCCAGCAGCGACACGGGGGGGCGTGAAAAACTGTTTTTT
CDR3: CASSDTGGREKLFF
size: NA
D: NA
J: TRBJ1-4
V: TRBV6-5

DNA: TGTGCCAGCAGTTTACTACTCCACGAGCAGTACTTC
CDR3: CASSLLLHEQYF
size: NA
D: NA
J: TRBJ2-7
V: TRBV28

DNA: TGTGCCATCGCCCAGGCGGGGGTGGCCGGGGAGCTGTTTTTT
CDR3: CAIAQAGVAGELFF
size: NA
D: TRBD2
J: TRBJ2-2
V: TRBV10-3

DNA: TGTGCCCGAGGACAGGACTCTGGGGCCAACGTCCTGACTTTC
CDR3: CARGQDSGANVLTF
size: NA
D: TRBD1
J: TRBJ2-6
V: TRBV30